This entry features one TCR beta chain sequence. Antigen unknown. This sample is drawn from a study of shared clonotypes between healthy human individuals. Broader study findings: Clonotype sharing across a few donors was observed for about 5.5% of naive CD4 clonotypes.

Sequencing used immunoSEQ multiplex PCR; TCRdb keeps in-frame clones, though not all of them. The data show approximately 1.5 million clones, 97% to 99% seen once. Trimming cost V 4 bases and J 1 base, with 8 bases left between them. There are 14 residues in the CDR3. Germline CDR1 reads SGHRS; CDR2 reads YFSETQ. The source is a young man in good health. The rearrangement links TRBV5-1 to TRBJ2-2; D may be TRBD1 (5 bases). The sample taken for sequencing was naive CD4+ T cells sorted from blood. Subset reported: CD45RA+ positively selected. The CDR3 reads CASSTGQNTGELFF. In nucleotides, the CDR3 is TGCGCCAGCAGCACCGGACAGAACACCGGGGAGCTGTTTTTT.